The rows below give T cell receptor beta chains drawn from one sample of a study of blood T cells in healthy people across ages. One entry per CDR3 protein results from TCRdb running MiXCR on the 5' RACE reads. The data contain about 1.1 million distinct CDR3 sequences, more than 30% of them singletons. Input material: blood. These receptors were obtained from a man aged 18 to 30 in good health. Both conserved end residues are part of each CDR3. D genes are given only for firm matches. Clone size is given for some rows only: seen once, a few or many times, or a class if the clone is expanded.

clone_size	v_call	d_call	j_call	cdr3_nt	cdr3_aa
few	TRBV6-2/TRBV6-3	.	TRBJ2-2	TGTGCCAGCAGAAAAACGAACACCGGGGAGCTGTTTTTT	CASRKTNTGELFF
.	TRBV12-3/TRBV12-4	.	TRBJ2-3	TGTGCCAGCAGTTTCGGGGCCAGCGCAGATACGCAGTATTTT	CASSFGASADTQYF
.	TRBV25-1	.	TRBJ1-1	TGTGCCAGCAGTGCCCTACAGGACGGGAACACTGAAGCTTTCTTT	CASSALQDGNTEAFF
few	TRBV20-1	.	TRBJ2-7	TGCAGTGCTAGCAACTTTAGCTCCTACGAGCAGTACTTC	CSASNFSSYEQYF
.	TRBV7-9	.	TRBJ2-1	TGTGCCAGCAGCCCTAGGGGGAGATCTGGGGATGAGCAGTTCTTC	CASSPRGRSGDEQFF
once	TRBV4-1	.	TRBJ2-5	TGCGCCAGCAGCCAAGGGGTAGGGTTCAATGAGCAGTACTTC	CASSQGVGFNEQYF
.	TRBV29-1	.	TRBJ1-1	TGCAGCGTTGAATTGGGGCTGCGTCAGTCGGGAGAAGCTTTCTTT	CSVELGLRQSGEAFF
.	TRBV6-4	.	TRBJ2-3	TGTGCCAGCAGTGACAGGACCGGCGCAGATACGCAGTATTTT	CASSDRTGADTQYF
few	TRBV10-3	.	TRBJ1-2	TGTGCCATCGGGGACACAGGGAACTATGGCTACACCTTC	CAIGDTGNYGYTF
few	TRBV27	.	TRBJ2-5	TGTGCCAGCAGGAGGCGGGACAGCCAAGAGACCCAGTACTTC	CASRRRDSQETQYF
.	TRBV7-2	.	TRBJ2-1	TGTGCCAGCAGCTTAGGGGACGTCTCCTACAATGAGCAGTTCTTC	CASSLGDVSYNEQFF
.	TRBV14	.	TRBJ1-6	TGTGCCAGCAGCCATCTCGCCGCGCCCTATAATTCACCCCTCCACTTT	CASSHLAAPYNSPLHF
few	TRBV25-1	TRBD2	TRBJ2-7	TGTGCCAGCAGTGGCCACCGACTAGCGGGGGGCATCCCCTACGAGCAGTACTTC	CASSGHRLAGGIPYEQYF
few	TRBV5-1	.	TRBJ1-2	TGCGCCAGCAGCCCTGATACGAGGGGCTACACCTTC	CASSPDTRGYTF
.	TRBV7-3	TRBD1	TRBJ1-2	TGTGCCAGCAGCAAACAACAGGGGGCGGTTAGCTATGGCTACACCTTC	CASSKQQGAVSYGYTF
.	TRBV28	.	TRBJ2-5	TGTGCCAGCAGTTCCACCCAACTCCAAGAGACCCAGTACTTC	CASSSTQLQETQYF
.	TRBV5-1	TRBD1	TRBJ2-5	TGCGCCAGCAGCTCGGATGGGACAGGGGTAATACTCGAAGAGACCCAGTACTTC	CASSSDGTGVILEETQYF
.	TRBV9	.	TRBJ1-5	TGTGCCAGCAGCGTCGAACGGATCCCTGGGGGTCAGCCCCAGCATTTT	CASSVERIPGGQPQHF
once	TRBV10-3	TRBD1	TRBJ1-4	TGTGCCATCAGTGAGTCGACCAGGGGGGATAAAAAACTGTTTTTT	CAISESTRGDKKLFF
few	TRBV21-1	.	TRBJ2-7	TGTGCCAGCAGCAAAGCACCGGGACATTTCTACGAGCAGTACTTC	CASSKAPGHFYEQYF
.	TRBV3-1	.	TRBJ1-2	TGTGCCAGCAGCCAAGCATCCGGGGATGGCTACACCTTC	CASSQASGDGYTF
few	TRBV7-8	.	TRBJ1-2	TGTGCCAGCAGCTTATCAGGGGACGCTGGCTACACCTTC	CASSLSGDAGYTF
.	TRBV2	TRBD1	TRBJ1-2	TGTGCCAGCAGTGCCCGGGACAGTAACTATGGCTACACCTTC	CASSARDSNYGYTF
.	TRBV20-1	.	TRBJ1-5	TGCAGTGCTAGAGATAGTTTAAGGCAGCTCAATCAGCCCCAGCATTTT	CSARDSLRQLNQPQHF
.	TRBV9	TRBD1	TRBJ1-2	TGTGCCAGCAGCCTAACAGGGACAGGGGGGCCCGGCTACACCTTC	CASSLTGTGGPGYTF
.	TRBV9	TRBD2	TRBJ2-1	TGTGCCAGCAGCCTGAGGACTAGCGAGGGTCTCAATGAGCAGTTCTTC	CASSLRTSEGLNEQFF
.	TRBV3-1	.	TRBJ2-3	TGTGCCAGCAGCCAAGTCAGGACTAGCACAGATACGCAGTATTTT	CASSQVRTSTDTQYF
once	TRBV5-1	TRBD1	TRBJ2-1	TGCGCCAGCAGCTTGGCCGGGACAGCCTCCTACAATGAGCAGGTCTTC	CASSLAGTASYNEQVF
few	TRBV10-3	.	TRBJ2-1	TGTGCCATCAGTGATAATGGTGAGCAGTTCTTC	CAISDNGEQFF
.	TRBV2	.	TRBJ2-7	TGTGCCAGCAGTACAGGGATCCCGAGTGAGCAGTACTTC	CASSTGIPSEQYF
few	TRBV24-1	.	TRBJ2-3	TGTGCCACCAGTGACCGAAGCACAGATACGCAGTATTTT	CATSDRSTDTQYF
.	TRBV19	TRBD1	TRBJ1-5	TGTGCCAGTAGACTACGACAGGGGGATCAGCCCCAGCATTTT	CASRLRQGDQPQHF
.	TRBV5-1	.	TRBJ2-7	TGCGCCAGCAGCCTCGGACAGCCCGTTAACGAGCAGTACTTC	CASSLGQPVNEQYF
.	TRBV11-2	.	TRBJ2-7	TGTGCCAGCAGCTTAGTCGGAGACACCGTCTACAATGAGCAGTACTTC	CASSLVGDTVYNEQYF
few	TRBV10-3	TRBD2	TRBJ2-1	TGTGCCATCAGTGGAACTAGCGGGGGGCACGTCGATGAGCAGTTCTTC	CAISGTSGGHVDEQFF
.	TRBV27	TRBD2	TRBJ2-1	TGTGCCAGCAGTTTATCGAAGAGCGGGGGGATAAAGTCCTACAATGAGCAGTTCTTC	CASSLSKSGGIKSYNEQFF
.	TRBV6-5	.	TRBJ2-1	TGTGCCAGCAGTTACTCGTCGCTAGCGTCCCCCAATGAGCAGTTCTTC	CASSYSSLASPNEQFF
.	TRBV7-2	.	TRBJ1-5	TGTGCCAGCAGCTTAGGTTCAGGGGATAGCAATCAGCCCCAGCATTTT	CASSLGSGDSNQPQHF
.	TRBV25-1	.	TRBJ2-3	TGTGCCAGCAGTGAAGGGATTAGGACAGGGAGCGGGAGAAGCACAGATACGCAGTATTTT	CASSEGIRTGSGRSTDTQYF
.	TRBV25-1	.	TRBJ2-7	TGTGCCAGCAGTGAAGTGGGGGGGGCCAGAGGTCGATCTACATACGAGCAGTACTTC	CASSEVGGARGRSTYEQYF
.	TRBV20-1	.	TRBJ1-1	TGCAGTGCCCCAACACTCACACCGTTGAACACTGAAGCTTTCTTT	CSAPTLTPLNTEAFF
.	TRBV12-3/TRBV12-4	.	TRBJ1-1	TGTGCCAGCAGTTTAGGAGGGATCAGTAACACTGAAGCTTTCTTT	CASSLGGISNTEAFF
.	TRBV27	.	TRBJ1-4	TGTGCCAGCGGAAGCCCGGGACGAACTTATCTAGGGGAAAAACTGTTTTTT	CASGSPGRTYLGEKLFF
few	TRBV29-1	TRBD1	TRBJ2-5	TGCAGCGTTTCTGCGGCACAGGGGGCGTCTAGTGAGACCCAGTACTTC	CSVSAAQGASSETQYF
many	TRBV7-2	.	TRBJ1-2	TGTGCCAGCAGCCTACGGAGTTATGGCTACACCTTC	CASSLRSYGYTF
few	TRBV7-9	.	TRBJ1-4	TGTGCCAGCAGCTTACCAGTTGTTGCGACTAATGAAAAACTGTTTTTT	CASSLPVVATNEKLFF
.	TRBV3-1	TRBD1	TRBJ1-2	TGTGCCAGCAGCCCCCGGGACAGGGGGAGATTGATCTATGGCTACACCTTC	CASSPRDRGRLIYGYTF
.	TRBV7-9	.	TRBJ2-7	TGTGCCAGCAGCTTCGGGGATCCCTACGAGCAGTACTTC	CASSFGDPYEQYF
.	TRBV4-3	TRBD2	TRBJ2-1	TGCGCCAGCAGCCGTGGACTAGATGGTGAGCAGTTCTTC	CASSRGLDGEQFF
few	TRBV27	TRBD1	TRBJ1-1	TGTGCCAGCAGTTTATACAGGGGGACACGGGACACTGAAGCTTTCTTT	CASSLYRGTRDTEAFF
.	TRBV28	TRBD1	TRBJ2-3	TGTGCCAGCAGGGCAGTTGGGACAGCCGGGTTTAGTTATACGCAGTATTTT	CASRAVGTAGFSYTQYF
few	TRBV27	.	TRBJ1-5	TGTGCCAGCAGTTTATATCAGGGCGGGAATCAGCCCCAGCATTTT	CASSLYQGGNQPQHF
.	TRBV7-8	TRBD2	TRBJ2-1	TGTGCCAGCAGCCTACTAGCGGGGGTACCCAATGAGCAGTTCTTC	CASSLLAGVPNEQFF